Here is one T cell receptor beta chain with its context. Its antigen is as yet unknown. The entry originates in a study of a mutant IDH1 vaccine in newly diagnosed glioma. Time point given: week 35, safety follow-up. Each dose of the vaccine consisted of 300 ug of mutant IDH1 20-mer peptide, with topical imiquimod. TCRdb's copy holds only in-frame clones and misses some; the assay was immunoSEQ multiplex PCR. This sample has 45,000 to 60,000 clones; approximately 90% occur once, and the top ten carry around 5.4%. J gave up 0 bases and V 4 bases, and 4 bases lay outside the gene matches. Germline assignment: CDR1 SGHTA and CDR2 FQGNSA. The length of the CDR3 is 15 residues.

This sample comprised PBMCs, obtained from a glioma patient whose treatment included an IDH1 peptide vaccine. This chain joins TRBV7-2 and TRBJ1-2; TRBD1 matches at 8 bases. This TCR derives from a middle-aged woman with glioma. The CDR3 reads CASSSPGQANYGYTF. The CDR3 bases are TGTGCCAGCAGCTCCCCGGGACAGGCTAACTATGGCTACACCTTC.